The 3 T cell receptor beta chains below were found in one sample sequenced in a study of cytomegalovirus exposure and HLA in healthy donors. The PCR contained 60 Vbeta and 13 Jbeta primers. The assay was immunoSEQ multiplex PCR, and TCRdb's table has in-frame clones only and misses some. The profile covers about 190,000 clones, with approximately 80% appearing a single time and 3.4% taken by the ten largest. The sequencing sample was made of PBMCs. The source of these receptors is a man in his forties in good health and CMV-seropositive.

The chain uses TRBV6-5 and TRBJ2-3, with D unresolved. Germline V gene lookup returns CDR1 MNHEY and CDR2 SVGAGI. The length of the CDR3 is 12 residues. The V end was cut by 6 bases, the J end by 3 bases, with 7 bases between. Written as DNA, the CDR3 is TGTGCCAGCAGACACAAGACAGATACGCAGTATTTT. This gives the protein CASRHKTDTQYF.

The chain has TRBV19 and TRBJ1-5; TRBD1 matches 10 bases. With 7 bases clipped from V and 6 bases from J, the junction kept 6 bases outside the gene matches. Germline V gives CDR1 LNHDA, CDR2 SQIVND (reference sequence). The CDR3 contains 14 residues. The DNA for the CDR3 is TGTGCCAGTACCGGACAGGGGGGCAGTCAGCCCCAGCATTTT. Its protein product is CASTGQGGSQPQHF. Drawing the rest from reference TRBV19 and TRBJ1-5, the complete variable domain is DGGITQSPKYLFRKEGQNVTLSCEQNLNHDAMYWYRQDPGQGLRLIYYSQIVNDFQKGDIAEGYSVSREKKESFPLTVTSAQKNPTAFYLCASTGQGGSQPQHFGDGTRLSIL.

CDR3 region: CASSQEISGAYEQYF. In DNA form, the CDR3 reads TGCGCCAGCAGCCAAGAAATCTCAGGGGCCTACGAGCAGTACTTC. The rearrangement links TRBV4-3 to TRBJ2-7, with D perhaps TRBD1 (6 bases). Trimming stripped 0 bases from V and 2 bases from J, with 11 bases between. CDR1 is LGHNA, CDR2 YSLEER, per germline. The CDR3 is 15 residues long.